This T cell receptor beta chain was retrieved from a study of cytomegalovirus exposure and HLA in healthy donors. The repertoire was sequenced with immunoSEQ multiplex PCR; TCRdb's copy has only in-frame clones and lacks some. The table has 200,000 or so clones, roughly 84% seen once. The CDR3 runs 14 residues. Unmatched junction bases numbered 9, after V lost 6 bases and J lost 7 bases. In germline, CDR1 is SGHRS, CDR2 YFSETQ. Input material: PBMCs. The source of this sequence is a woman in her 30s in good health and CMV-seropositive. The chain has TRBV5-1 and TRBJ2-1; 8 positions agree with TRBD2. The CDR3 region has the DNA TGCGCCAGCATGACCAGCGGGAGTATTAATGAGCAGTTCTTC. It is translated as CASMTSGSINEQFF.